One sample yielded the 24 T cell receptor beta chains listed below, sequenced in a study of blood T cell repertoires in COVID-19. This table comes from immunoSEQ multiplex PCR, and its TCRdb copy is limited to in-frame clones, with some not included. In the table there are some 250,000 clones, about 80% of which are singletons. Source material: PBMCs or T cells enriched from blood (not recorded which). Source of these receptors: a man aged 40-49 years who had recovered from COVID-19.

The chain combines TRBV2 with TRBJ2-5; perhaps TRBD2 as D (6 bases). Germline-derived CDR1 and CDR2 are SNHLY and FYNNEI. CDR3 size: 11 residues. Trimming removed 11 bases from V and 1 base from J, with 8 bases in between. CDR3 residues: CAGRTQETQYF. The CDR3 DNA is TGTGCCGGGAGGACCCAAGAGACCCAGTACTTC.

This chain uses TRBV6-1 with TRBJ2-1, with TRBD2 matching over 14 bases. Germline CDR1 is MNHNS and CDR2 is SASEGT. The CDR3 has 17 residues. Trimming cost V 1 base and J 6 bases; bases outside gene matches: 5. The CDR3 region is CASSEGLAGGAPNEQFF. For the CDR3, the DNA is TGTGCCAGCAGTGAAGGACTAGCGGGAGGGGCCCCCAATGAGCAGTTCTTC.

The gene calls are TRBV28 and TRBJ1-5; TRBD1 matches 7 bases. Losses at the gene ends were 7 bases for V and 4 bases for J; bases not matched to a gene: 1. Germline V CDR1 and CDR2: MDHEN, SYDVKM. This CDR3 contains 12 residues. The CDR3 here is CASNRGNQPQHF. CDR3 in DNA: TGTGCCAGCAACAGGGGAAATCAGCCCCAGCATTTT.

CDR3: CASSHRDRAGNTIYF. As DNA, the CDR3 is TGTGCCAGCAGCCATCGGGACAGAGCTGGAAACACCATATATTTT. The rearrangement uses TRBV7-9 and TRBJ1-3; TRBD1 agrees at 7 bases. Germline V lookup: CDR1 SEHNR, CDR2 FQNEAQ (reference sequence). Losses at the gene ends were 5 bases for V and 2 bases for J; bases not matched to a gene: 6. The CDR3 has 15 amino acids.

This clone was counted between two and nine times. V usage is TRBV7-9 and J usage is TRBJ1-1; 7 nucleotides align to TRBD1. The germline CDR1 and CDR2 sequences are SEHNR and FQNEAQ (reference sequence). Unmatched junction bases numbered 9, after V lost 6 bases and J lost 2 bases. The CDR3 has 15 residues. This CDR3 is CASSPARGTNTEAFF. CDR3 nucleotides: TGTGCCAGCAGTCCCGCCAGGGGGACTAACACTGAAGCTTTCTTT.

This chain connects TRBV3-1 (or the pseudogene TRBV3-2) to TRBJ2-3; 9 bases fit TRBD2. Germline values: CDR1 LGHDT, CDR2 YNNKEL (reference sequence). The V gene end was trimmed by 4 bases and the J gene end by 1 base; junction bases not matched to a gene: 3. This CDR3 has 15 amino acids. CDR3 nucleotides: TGTGCCAGCAGCCTTCCTAGCGGGGGCACAGATACGCAGTATTTT. It is translated as CASSLPSGGTDTQYF.

The chain has TRBV7-8 and TRBJ2-7, with D possibly TRBD1 on 6 matching bases. The germline V gene encodes CDR1 SGHVS and CDR2 FQNEAQ. The CDR3 length is 14 residues. Trimming removed 5 bases at V and 2 bases at J, with 13 bases between. The CDR3 DNA is TGTGCCAGCAGCCTAACAGGGACCCCCTACGAGCAGTACTTC. Translating it yields CASSLTGTPYEQYF. Drawing the rest from reference TRBV7-8 and TRBJ2-7, the complete variable domain is GAGVSQSPRYKVAKRGQDVALRCDPISGHVSLFWYQQALGQGPEFLTYFQNEAQLDKSGLPSDRFFAERPEGSVSTLKIQRTQQEDSAVYLCASSLTGTPYEQYFGPGTRLTVT.

The chain couples TRBV2 to TRBJ1-4, with 9 bases fitting TRBD1. Germline CDR1 reads SNHLY; CDR2 reads FYNNEI. The trim removed 2 bases at V and 10 bases at J, leaving 5 bases unmatched. The CDR3 sequence is 14 residues long. The CDR3, as DNA: TGTGCCAGCAGTGAAATGGGACAGGGAGGAAAACTGTTTTTT. Protein product: CASSEMGQGGKLFF.

This CDR3 reads CASSSRDRAYEQYF. As DNA, the CDR3 is TGCGCCAGCAGTAGCCGGGACAGGGCCTACGAGCAGTACTTC. The chain employs TRBV10-1 and TRBJ2-7; TRBD1 matches at 9 bases. Per germline, CDR1 WNHNN and CDR2 SYGVQD (reference sequence). The V and J ends lost 5 bases and 2 bases, in that order; junction bases with no gene match: 4. The length of the CDR3 is 14 residues.

This chain joins TRBV7-3 and TRBJ2-5; 7 bases fit TRBD2. After removal of 3 bases from V and 5 bases from J, the junction contained 6 bases not matched to a gene. Germline CDR1 SGHTA, CDR2 FQGTGA. The CDR3 loop spans 14 amino acids. The CDR3 here is CASSFAGGSETQYF. The DNA of the CDR3 is TGTGCCAGCAGCTTCGCGGGCGGGAGTGAGACCCAGTACTTC.

This chain joins TRBV6-5 and TRBJ2-7, with D possibly being TRBD2 (5 bases). The germline V gene encodes CDR1 MNHEY and CDR2 SVGAGI. The CDR3 runs 13 residues. Between the trimmed V and J ends, which lost 9 bases and 3 bases, there was a span of 15 bases. The CDR3 loop reads CASGLDGFYEQYF. CDR3 nucleotide sequence: TGTGCCAGTGGACTGGACGGCTTCTACGAGCAGTACTTC.

The J gene is TRBJ2-3, the V gene TRBV5-1; a weak D match, TRBD1 (5 bases). Between the trimmed V and J ends, which lost 4 bases and 6 bases, there was a span of 15 bases. Germline V gene data show CDR1 as SGHRS and CDR2 as YFSETQ. The CDR3 runs 14 residues. CDR3 nucleotide sequence: TGCGCCAGCAGCAAATCAGACAGACCCGATACGCAGTATTTT. Its translation is CASSKSDRPDTQYF.

The chain uses TRBV19 and TRBJ2-1; no clear D gene. V was pared by 0 bases and J by 8 bases, with 11 bases between. This CDR3 region has 14 residues. CDR1 is LNHDA and CDR2 is SQIVND in the germline V gene (reference sequence). CDR3 residues: CASSIEPAMDEQFF. Written as DNA, the CDR3 is TGTGCCAGTAGTATAGAGCCAGCGATGGATGAGCAGTTCTTC.

This chain links TRBV5-5 with TRBJ2-7, with no clear D. The CDR3 is 15 amino acids. Germline V gene data show CDR1 as SGHKS and CDR2 as YYEKEE (reference sequence). Deletions cut 2 bases from V and 0 bases from J, with 12 bases between. The CDR3 bases are TGTGCCAGCAGCTTAGTGGCGGTGAGCTCCTACGAGCAGTACTTC. Protein sequence: CASSLVAVSSYEQYF.

The rearrangement links TRBV30 to TRBJ2-5; D is possibly TRBD2 (6 bases). The CDR3 spans 12 residues. The V and J ends lost 0 bases and 7 bases respectively, with 9 bases between them. In germline, CDR1 is GTSNPN, CDR2 SVGIG (reference sequence). CDR3 residues: CAWSVMEGTQYF. In DNA form, the CDR3 reads TGTGCCTGGAGTGTAATGGAGGGGACCCAGTACTTC.

The V and J genes are TRBV28 and TRBJ1-2; D ambiguous. V was cut by 7 bases and J by 4 bases, with 19 bases left in between. The CDR3 has 15 residues. CDR1 is MDHEN, CDR2 SYDVKM, per germline. CDR3 protein: CASISYGLNSYGYTF. CDR3 bases: TGTGCCAGCATCTCCTATGGACTCAATAGCTATGGCTACACCTTC.

In regard to this clone: Other DNA sequences within the sample encode an identical CDR3. J is TRBJ1-1 and V is TRBV5-1, with TRBD1 matching over 7 bases. The V gene end was trimmed by 0 bases and the J gene end by 4 bases; junction bases not matched to a gene: 3. Germline CDR1 and CDR2: SGHRS and YFSETQ. The CDR3 spans 14 residues. The CDR3 protein is CASSLVGQFTEAFF. DNA for the CDR3: TGCGCCAGCAGCTTGGTGGGACAGTTCACTGAAGCTTTCTTT.

The chain joins TRBV30 to TRBJ1-4, with 7 bases that match TRBD1. CDR1 and CDR2 (germline): GTSNPN, SVGIG (reference sequence). V gave up 7 bases and J gave up 8 bases; unmatched junction bases: 10. The CDR3 runs 13 residues. CDR3 loop: CASSGGWGEKLFF. As DNA, the CDR3 is TGTGCCTCCTCAGGGGGATGGGGAGAAAAACTGTTTTTT.

The gene calls are TRBV5-4 and TRBJ1-2; tentatively, D is TRBD1 (5 bases). There are 14 residues in the CDR3. The germline V and J ends were trimmed by 4 bases and 2 bases, with 12 bases remaining between them. The germline CDR1 and CDR2 sequences are SGHNT and YYREEE (reference sequence). The CDR3 here is CASSRAWGNYGYTF. In nucleotides, the CDR3 is TGTGCCAGCAGCCGCGCCTGGGGCAACTATGGCTACACCTTC.

The chain employs TRBV6-4 and TRBJ2-2, with TRBD2 identical over 9 bases. V shed 5 bases and J 2 bases; nucleotides not matched to a gene: 15. CDR1 is MRHNA and CDR2 is SNTAGT in the germline V gene. This CDR3 spans 19 amino acids. The CDR3 is CASSKHTVAGVINTGELFF. CDR3 DNA: TGTGCCAGCAGTAAACACACGGTAGCGGGAGTTATCAACACCGGGGAGCTGTTTTTT.

This sequence joins TRBV5-1 and TRBJ2-5; TRBD2 might be the D (5 bases). Germline V gives CDR1 SGHRS, CDR2 YFSETQ. V was shortened by 4 bases and J by 5 bases, with 12 bases between the two germline ends. This CDR3 spans 13 amino acids. CDR3 DNA: TGCGCCAGCAGCCCCGGGGTTCGTGAGACCCAGTACTTC. Protein sequence: CASSPGVRETQYF.

The chain carries TRBV14 and TRBJ2-3; 9 bases fit TRBD2. J lost 7 bases, V lost 3 bases, and 11 bases had no gene match. This CDR3 region has 16 residues. Germline V lookup: CDR1 SGHDN, CDR2 FVKESK. The CDR3 spells CASSHLAGISLNTQYF. The CDR3 DNA follows: TGTGCCAGCAGCCACCTAGCGGGGATTAGCCTTAATACGCAGTATTTT.

The chain is built from TRBV5-1 and TRBJ1-1, with D possibly matching TRBD1 (5 bases). The V and J ends lost 3 bases and 4 bases respectively, with 16 bases between them. CDR1 is SGHRS, CDR2 YFSETQ, per germline. CDR3 length: 15 amino acids. The CDR3 nucleotides read TGCGCCAGCAGCTCATATACCGGGGGTTCCACTGAAGCTTTCTTT. Amino acids: CASSSYTGGSTEAFF.

The chain combines TRBV5-1 with TRBJ2-7, with 7 bases lining up with TRBD2. Trimming cost V 3 bases and J 0 bases; bases outside gene matches: 3. The CDR3 loop spans 14 amino acids. Per germline, CDR1 SGHRS and CDR2 YFSETQ. The CDR3 coding sequence is TGCGCCAGCAGCTCTAGCGGAGTCTCCTACGAGCAGTACTTC. Protein product: CASSSSGVSYEQYF.